This passage covers 30 T cell receptor beta chains from one sample sequenced in a study of cytomegalovirus exposure and HLA in healthy donors. Use of 60 Vbeta and 13 Jbeta primers characterized the PCR. The data were produced by immunoSEQ multiplex PCR, yet TCRdb's version contains in-frame clones alone and is incomplete. Of roughly 160,000 clones listed, roughly 80% were seen once; the top ten hold less than 9.5%. Material: PBMCs. Receptor source: a woman aged 40 to 50 in good health and CMV-seropositive.

This clone was observed a handful of times. The chain has TRBV7-8 and TRBJ2-3; no definite D call. The CDR3 length is 12 residues. The V end lost 5 bases, the J end lost 6 bases, and 9 bases lay between the germline ends. Germline V gives CDR1 SGHVS, CDR2 FQNEAQ. The CDR3 region is CASSDIVDTQYF. In DNA form, the CDR3 reads TGTGCCAGCAGCGACATAGTTGATACGCAGTATTTT.

This chain's CDR3 is CASSFGRNYGYTF. As DNA, the CDR3 is TGTGCCAGCAGTTTCGGCAGGAACTATGGCTACACCTTC. This chain joins TRBV25-1 and TRBJ1-2; D remains ambiguous. CDR3 length equals 13 residues. Germline values: CDR1 MGHDK, CDR2 SYGVNS. With 5 bases removed from V and 2 bases from J, the gap between germline ends came to 9 bases.

The chain employs TRBV15 and TRBJ2-7, with TRBD2 identical over 7 bases. The length of the CDR3 is 15 residues. Trimming took 5 bases from V and 7 from J; bases not matched to a gene: 14. The V gene's germline CDR1 is LNHNV and CDR2 YYDKDF (reference sequence). The CDR3 region has the DNA TGTGCCACCAGCCACGGGGGACTACCGCCTATGGAGCAGTACTTC. It translates to CATSHGGLPPMEQYF.

The rearrangement joins TRBV28 to TRBJ1-1, with a tentative D call TRBD1 (6 bases). Germline values: CDR1 MDHEN, CDR2 SYDVKM. Deletions cut 8 bases from V and 11 bases from J, with 18 bases between. The CDR3 totals 12 residues. The CDR3 DNA sequence: TGTGCCAGCCGCGAGGGGGGGCTGGACGCTTTCTTT. It yields the protein CASREGGLDAFF.

The chain employs TRBV6-5 and TRBJ2-7, with D unresolved. The germline V gene encodes CDR1 MNHEY and CDR2 SVGAGI. V lost 0 bases and J lost 5, with 14 bases in between. The CDR3 consists of 15 residues. CDR3 protein: CASSYSRSVPHEQYF. CDR3 DNA: TGTGCCAGCAGTTACTCGCGGTCAGTACCTCACGAGCAGTACTTC.

The rearrangement joins TRBV7-2 to TRBJ2-3, with D unresolved. CDR1 and CDR2 (germline): SGHTA, FQGNSA. This CDR3 is built from 13 residues. The V and J ends lost 1 base and 6 bases respectively, with 8 bases between them. The CDR3 nucleotides read TGTGCCAGCAGCTTAGGCGTCGGGGATACGCAGTATTTT. Translated: CASSLGVGDTQYF.

V usage is TRBV5-5 and J usage is TRBJ1-4; TRBD1 matches at 12 bases. Trimming removed 4 bases from V and 2 bases from J; junction bases left unmatched: 6. CDR1 is SGHKS, CDR2 YYEKEE, per germline (reference sequence). This CDR3 is built from 17 residues. Here the CDR3 reads CASSLRDRGLTNEKLFF. The CDR3 nucleotides are TGTGCCAGCAGCCTCCGGGACAGGGGGCTGACTAATGAAAAACTGTTTTTT.

This chain uses TRBV6-5 with TRBJ1-3; tentative D call: TRBD1 (6 bases). The CDR3 spans 15 residues. The germline V gene has CDR1 MNHEY and CDR2 SVGAGI. V dropped 6 bases and J dropped 0 bases, with 12 bases sitting between them. DNA for the CDR3: TGTGCCAGCAGGGAGACAGGCCCCTCTGGAAACACCATATATTTT. This encodes CASRETGPSGNTIYF.

As regards this clone: This same CDR3 is encoded by further DNA sequences in the sample. This rearrangement joins TRBV7-9 to TRBJ2-5; 10 bases fit TRBD1. Losses at the gene ends were 5 bases for V and 5 bases for J; bases not matched to a gene: 8. Germline V gene data show CDR1 as SEHNR and CDR2 as FQNEAQ (reference sequence). The CDR3 extends over 15 amino acids. The CDR3 is CASSPLTGGKETQYF. CDR3 DNA: TGTGCCAGCAGCCCCCTGACAGGGGGCAAGGAGACCCAGTACTTC.

This clone was counted a few times. This chain joins TRBV5-1 and TRBJ2-5; D gene uncertain. CDR1 is SGHRS and CDR2 is YFSETQ in the germline V gene. CDR3 length: 14 amino acids. Trimming removed 0 bases from V and 2 bases from J, with 8 bases in between. CDR3 nucleotides: TGCGCCAGCAGCTTGGCCGACTTTCAAGAGACCCAGTACTTC. This codes for CASSLADFQETQYF.

On this clone itself: This sample also contains other DNA sequences that code for the same CDR3. The rearrangement joins TRBV18 to TRBJ1-2; 7 bases are shared with TRBD1. Per germline, CDR1 KGHSH and CDR2 LQKENI. Germline trimming cut 3 bases from V and 3 bases from J; bases unmatched to any gene: 1. The CDR3 contains 13 residues. The CDR3 DNA sequence: TGTGCCAGCTCACCTACAGGGGACTATGGCTACACCTTC. This encodes CASSPTGDYGYTF.

The CDR3 DNA reads TGTGCCAGCAGGCCCCCCCCCAACGCGGGACAGGGCAGCGAGCAGTACTTC. It encodes CASRPPPNAGQGSEQYF. The chain has TRBV28 and TRBJ2-7; 9 nucleotides match TRBD1. CDR3 length equals 17 residues. Looked up from germline, CDR1 is MDHEN and CDR2 is SYDVKM. With V trimmed by 6 bases and J by 6 bases, 18 bases remained unmatched.

This clone was recorded a few times. The rearrangement links TRBV5-4 to TRBJ1-3; D unresolved. Germline CDR1 and CDR2: SGHNT and YYREEE (reference sequence). V was pared by 0 bases and J by 1 base, with 8 bases between. CDR3 length: 15 residues. The CDR3 DNA sequence: TGTGCCAGCAGCTTGGGGACTCCTTCTGGAAACACCATATATTTT. Amino acids: CASSLGTPSGNTIYF. Full variable domain (remainder filled in from reference TRBV5-4 and TRBJ1-3): ETGVTQSPTHLIKTRGQQVTLRCSSQSGHNTVSWYQQALGQGPQFIFQYYREEENGRGNFPPRFSGLQFPNYSSELNVNALELDDSALYLCASSLGTPSGNTIYFGEGSWLTVV.

The J gene is TRBJ1-2, the V gene TRBV19, with 8 bases fitting TRBD1. The CDR3 extends over 15 amino acids. V dropped 4 bases and J dropped 2; count of bases not matched to a gene: 6. Germline CDR1 and CDR2: LNHDA and SQIVND (reference sequence). The CDR3 region has the DNA TGTGCCAGTAGTAACGGACAGGGCGGCAACTATGGCTACACCTTC. Residues: CASSNGQGGNYGYTF.

Regarding this clone: One end of the junction is discordant with germline, which a read error may explain. The chain couples TRBV25-1 to TRBJ2-5, with D perhaps matching TRBD1 (7 bases). The germline gives CDR1 MGHDK, CDR2 SYGVNS. This CDR3 region has 15 residues. CDR3 bases: TGTGCCAGCAGTGGGGGGGACAGTTTCCAAGGGACCCAGTACTTC. It is translated as CASSGGDSFQGTQYF.

V usage is TRBV11-3 and J usage is TRBJ2-2; D perhaps matches TRBD1 (6 bases). The CDR3 runs 12 residues. Trimming left V 7 bases short and J 4 bases short, with 7 bases between. In germline, CDR1 is SGHNT, CDR2 YENEEA. The CDR3 bases are TGTGCCAGCAAAGGGGGCACCGGGGAGCTGTTTTTT. Its translation: CASKGGTGELFF. Combining the CDR3 with reference TRBV11-3 and TRBJ2-2 gives the whole variable domain EAGVVQSPRYKIIEKKQPVAFWCNPISGHNTLYWYLQNLGQGPELLIRYENEEAVDDSQLPKDRFSAERLKGVDSTLKIQPAELGDSAVYLCASKGGTGELFFGEGSRLTVL.

The chain carries TRBV5-4 and TRBJ1-3, with D maybe TRBD1 (6 bases). The length of the CDR3 is 15 residues. CDR1 is SGHNT and CDR2 is YYREEE in the germline V gene (reference sequence). V shed 2 bases and J shed 2 bases, with 11 bases lying between them. The CDR3 is CASSFQGMAGNTIYF. The CDR3 nucleotides read TGTGCCAGCAGCTTTCAGGGGATGGCTGGAAACACCATATATTTT. Full variable domain (rest looked up from reference TRBV5-4 and TRBJ1-3): ETGVTQSPTHLIKTRGQQVTLRCSSQSGHNTVSWYQQALGQGPQFIFQYYREEENGRGNFPPRFSGLQFPNYSSELNVNALELDDSALYLCASSFQGMAGNTIYFGEGSWLTVV.

This rearrangement joins TRBV9 to TRBJ2-1, with 13 bases fitting TRBD2. The CDR3 consists of 16 residues. The ends lost 2 bases at V and 10 bases at J; junction bases unmatched: 9. CDR1 is SGDLS and CDR2 is YYNGEE in the germline V gene. The CDR3 DNA sequence: TGTGCCAGCAGCGTCCCCGGGACTAGCGGGACGGGGGAGCAGTTCTTC. Its translation is CASSVPGTSGTGEQFF.

Turning to this clone: One end of the junction is discordant with germline, which a read error may explain. This sample also contains other DNA sequences that code for the same CDR3. In DNA form, the CDR3 reads TGCGCCAGCAGCTTAGAGCGGACTAGCGGGCGGAGCTCCTACGAGCAGTACTTC. This translates into CASSLERTSGRSSYEQYF. The V gene is TRBV11-2, the J gene TRBJ2-7; 11 bases agree with TRBD2. Germline V gives CDR1 SGHAT, CDR2 FQNNGV. This CDR3 comprises 18 residues.

DNA of the CDR3: TGTGCCAGCTCACCCTTCAGTACAGGTAGGGGAACTGAAGCTTTCTTT. It codes for CASSPFSTGRGTEAFF. The rearrangement links TRBV18 to TRBJ1-1; a possible D gene is TRBD1 (5 bases). This CDR3 region has 16 residues. The germline V gene encodes CDR1 KGHSH and CDR2 LQKENI. V lost 3 bases and J 5 bases, leaving 19 bases between the germline ends.

The chain has TRBV18 and TRBJ2-7, with TRBD1 matching 7 bases. This CDR3 contains 14 residues. V shed 0 bases and J 5 bases; nucleotides not matched to a gene: 4. The V gene's germline CDR1 is KGHSH and CDR2 LQKENI. The CDR3 here is CASSPPGQLHEQYF. CDR3 nucleotides: TGTGCCAGCTCACCACCGGGACAGCTCCACGAGCAGTACTTC.

This clone was observed a few times. The chain employs TRBV19 and TRBJ1-5; the D is unclear. Germline-derived CDR1 and CDR2 are LNHDA and SQIVND (reference sequence). The CDR3 is 17 residues long. With 5 bases removed from V and 0 bases from J, the gap between germline ends came to 17 bases. CDR3 DNA: TGTGCCAGTAGTCCGCAACTTCCCCGCTATAGCAATCAGCCCCAGCATTTT. Translating gives CASSPQLPRYSNQPQHF.

On this clone itself: Distinct nucleotide sequences in the sample also encode this CDR3. J is TRBJ1-4 and V is TRBV11-2, with 8 bases aligning to TRBD1. The V and J ends lost 9 bases and 5 bases, in that order; junction bases with no gene match: 11. The germline CDR1 and CDR2 sequences are SGHAT and FQNNGV. This CDR3 is 15 amino acids long. This CDR3 reads CASKKPGQENEKLFF. CDR3 coding DNA: TGTGCCAGTAAGAAACCGGGACAGGAAAATGAAAAACTGTTTTTT.

This chain uses TRBV5-1 with TRBJ2-3, with 8 positions matching TRBD2. The CDR3 is 16 amino acids. Trimming cost V 0 bases and J 3 bases; bases outside gene matches: 6. CDR1 and CDR2 (germline): SGHRS, YFSETQ. The CDR3 sequence is CASSLARGRTTDTQYF. In DNA, the CDR3 is TGCGCCAGCAGCTTGGCTCGCGGGAGGACGACAGATACGCAGTATTTT.

On this clone itself: A read error may produce the germline difference seen at one junction end. This chain joins TRBV7-7 and TRBJ1-4; possible D gene TRBD1, 5 bases. There are 15 residues in the CDR3. Germline assignment: CDR1 SSHAT and CDR2 FNYEAQ (reference sequence). The CDR3 nucleotides read TGTGCTAGCAGCGCAACCTCAGGGTTCGGGGAAAAACTGTTTTTT. It yields the protein CASSATSGFGEKLFF.

J is TRBJ2-7 and V is TRBV2; the D gene is possibly TRBD2 (5 bases). This CDR3 region has 13 residues. V was cut by 4 bases and J by 3 bases, with 10 bases left in between. Germline V gene sequence: CDR1 SNHLY, CDR2 FYNNEI. CDR3 region: CASSGGPGYEQYF. CDR3 sequence (DNA): TGTGCCAGCAGTGGAGGGCCGGGCTACGAGCAGTACTTC.

This chain connects TRBV29-1 to TRBJ2-7, with TRBD1 matching 11 bases. This CDR3 has 14 residues. V shed 6 bases, J shed 0 bases, and the junction held 4 bases outside the gene matches. The germline gives CDR1 SQVTM, CDR2 ANQGSEA. The CDR3 sequence: CSVEDRGLSYEQYF. CDR3 bases: TGCAGCGTGGAGGACAGGGGGCTCTCCTACGAGCAGTACTTC.

This clone has only a few counts. The CDR3 DNA follows: TGTGCCAGCAGTTTATTTGGTCAGGGGGCCGCCTACGAGCAGTACTTC. Protein: CASSLFGQGAAYEQYF. This rearrangement joins TRBV28 to TRBJ2-7, with TRBD1 matching 8 bases. The CDR3 extends over 16 amino acids. V was pared by 1 base and J by 2 bases, with 7 bases of the junction left unmatched. The germline V gene has CDR1 MDHEN and CDR2 SYDVKM.

This chain links TRBV2 with TRBJ1-1, with a tentative D call TRBD1 (5 bases). CDR3 size: 11 residues. V was cut by 10 bases and J by 3 bases, with 9 bases left in between. Germline CDR1 is SNHLY and CDR2 is FYNNEI. CDR3 in amino acids: CATGFYTEAFF. CDR3 DNA: TGTGCCACAGGGTTTTACACTGAAGCTTTCTTT.

The chain employs TRBV6-5 and TRBJ2-1, with 11 bases matching TRBD1. The CDR3 spans 15 residues. Germline CDR1 and CDR2: MNHEY and SVGAGI. Unmatched junction bases numbered 5, after V lost 6 bases and J lost 4 bases. This chain's CDR3 is CASRQDRGPYNEQFF. In DNA form, the CDR3 reads TGTGCCAGCAGACAGGACAGGGGGCCTTACAATGAGCAGTTCTTC.